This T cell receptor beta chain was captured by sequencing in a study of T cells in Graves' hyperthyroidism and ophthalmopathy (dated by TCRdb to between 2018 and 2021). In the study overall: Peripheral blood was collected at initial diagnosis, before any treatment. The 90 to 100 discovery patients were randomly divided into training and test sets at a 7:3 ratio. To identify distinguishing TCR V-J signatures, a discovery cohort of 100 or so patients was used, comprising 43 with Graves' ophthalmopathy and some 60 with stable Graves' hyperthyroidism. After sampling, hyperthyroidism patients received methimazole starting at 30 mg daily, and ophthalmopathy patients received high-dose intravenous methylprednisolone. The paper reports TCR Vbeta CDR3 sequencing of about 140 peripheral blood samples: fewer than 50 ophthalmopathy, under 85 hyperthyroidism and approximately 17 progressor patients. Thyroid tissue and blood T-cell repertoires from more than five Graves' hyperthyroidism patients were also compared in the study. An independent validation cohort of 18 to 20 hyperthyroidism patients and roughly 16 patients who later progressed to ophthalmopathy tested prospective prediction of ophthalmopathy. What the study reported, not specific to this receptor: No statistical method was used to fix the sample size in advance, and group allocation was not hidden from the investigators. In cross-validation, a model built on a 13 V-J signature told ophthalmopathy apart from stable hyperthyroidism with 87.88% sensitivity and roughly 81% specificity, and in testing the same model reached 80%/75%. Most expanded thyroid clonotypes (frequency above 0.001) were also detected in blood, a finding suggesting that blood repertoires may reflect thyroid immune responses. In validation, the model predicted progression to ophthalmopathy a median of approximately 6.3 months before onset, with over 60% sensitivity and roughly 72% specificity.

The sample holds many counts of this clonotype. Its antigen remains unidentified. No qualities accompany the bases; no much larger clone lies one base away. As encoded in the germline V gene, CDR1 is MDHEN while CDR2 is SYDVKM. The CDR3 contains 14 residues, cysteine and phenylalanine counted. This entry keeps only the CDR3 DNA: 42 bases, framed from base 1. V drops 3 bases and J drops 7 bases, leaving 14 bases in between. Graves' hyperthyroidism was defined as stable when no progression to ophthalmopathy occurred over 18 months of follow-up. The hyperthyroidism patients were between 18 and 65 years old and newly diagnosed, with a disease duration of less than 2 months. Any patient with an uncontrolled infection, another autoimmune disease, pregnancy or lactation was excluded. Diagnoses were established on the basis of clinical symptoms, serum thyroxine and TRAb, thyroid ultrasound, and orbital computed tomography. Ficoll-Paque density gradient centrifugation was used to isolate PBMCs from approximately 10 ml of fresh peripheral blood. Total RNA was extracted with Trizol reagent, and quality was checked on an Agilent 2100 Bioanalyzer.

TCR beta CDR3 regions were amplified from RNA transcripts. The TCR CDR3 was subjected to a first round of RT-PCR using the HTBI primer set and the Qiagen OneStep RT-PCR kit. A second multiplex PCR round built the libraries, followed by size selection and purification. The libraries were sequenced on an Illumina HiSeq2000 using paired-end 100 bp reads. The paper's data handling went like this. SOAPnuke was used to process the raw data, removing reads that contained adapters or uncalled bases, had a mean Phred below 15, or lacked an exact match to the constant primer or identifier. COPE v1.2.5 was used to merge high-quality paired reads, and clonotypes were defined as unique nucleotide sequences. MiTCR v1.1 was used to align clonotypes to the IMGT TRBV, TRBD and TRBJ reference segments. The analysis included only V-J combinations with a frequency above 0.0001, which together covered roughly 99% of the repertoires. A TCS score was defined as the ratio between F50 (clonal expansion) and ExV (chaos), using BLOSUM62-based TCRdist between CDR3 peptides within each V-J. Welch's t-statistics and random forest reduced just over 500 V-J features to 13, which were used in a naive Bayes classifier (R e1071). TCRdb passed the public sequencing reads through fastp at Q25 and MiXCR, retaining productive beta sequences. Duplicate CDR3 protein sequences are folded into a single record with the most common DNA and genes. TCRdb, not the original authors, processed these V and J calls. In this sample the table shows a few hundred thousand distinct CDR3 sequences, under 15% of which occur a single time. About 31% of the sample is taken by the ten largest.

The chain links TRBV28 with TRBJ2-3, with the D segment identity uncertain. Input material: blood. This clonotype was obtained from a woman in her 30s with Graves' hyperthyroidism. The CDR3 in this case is CASSLQQTSYTQYF. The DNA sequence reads TGTGCCAGCAGTTTGCAGCAGACTTCGTATACGCAGTATTTT.